Detailed here is one T cell receptor (beta chain). The data were taken from a study of blood T cell repertoires in COVID-19. Using immunoSEQ multiplex PCR, the repertoire was profiled, and TCRdb retains in-frame clones only, with some absent. The repertoire consists of approximately 300,000 clones, with 85% occurring once and the leading ten covering around 1.8%. Sequenced: PBMCs or T cells enriched from blood (not recorded which). The origin of this receptor is a woman aged 30 to 39 who had been exposed to COVID-19.

CDR3 in amino acids: CAIRGQGEHEQYF. CDR3 DNA sequence: TGTGCCATCAGGGGACAGGGGGAACACGAGCAGTACTTC. The chain has TRBV10-3 and TRBJ2-7; 11 positions agree with TRBD1. Trimming at V came to 6 bases and at J to 5 bases, leaving 3 bases not matched to a gene. Germline lookup yields CDR1 ENHRY and CDR2 SYGVKD. This CDR3 is 13 amino acids long.